A selection of T cell receptor beta chains follows, all from one sample in a study of blood T cell repertoires in COVID-19. This table comes from immunoSEQ multiplex PCR, and its TCRdb copy is limited to in-frame clones, with some not included. This sample has about 97,000 clones, with around nine tenths found just once. The material sequenced was peripheral blood. Source of these receptors: a woman in her forties or fifties with COVID-19, enrolled during active disease. The conserved cysteine and the conserved F or W are not part of the CDR3 here. The order of the fields is V gene, CDR3 protein.

TRBV5-1 ASSLAGARYT
TRBV6-1 ASSEEWAAPHQPQH
TRBV7-3 ASSPLGGDTQY
TRBV4-1 ASSQTSGGYEQY
TRBV2 ASSDDSTDTGELF
TRBV27 ASIQTGSTELF
TRBV5-1 ASSSRGLQGASTGELF
TRBV5-4 ASSLVEGQGSNTEAF
TRBV9 ASSVLGGAGGNSPLH
TRBV4-3 ASSQEDRAGNTIY
TRBV6-2/TRBV6-3 ASSTEDRPLAGYT
TRBV7-8 ASSFIAGGLGDTQY
TRBV11-2 ASSLTRGYQETQY
TRBV5-7 ASSSDKNNGYT
TRBV7-3 ASSRDSNNSPLH
TRBV19 ASSIGWRAGEKLF
TRBV6-5 ASSYGAGGTGNTIY
TRBV12-3/TRBV12-4 ASSSQGQPKAF
TRBV4-2 ASSQTDTVFYNEQF
TRBV5-6 ASSRDDYGYT
TRBV18 ASSPIPTVTTNEKLF
TRBV9 ASSVGPMTEAF
TRBV7-8 ASRIRDMLAF
TRBV27 ASSSLRQGYEQY
TRBV5-4 ASSLRIPGGEKLF
TRBV19 ASSIDRSGTANTGELF
TRBV6-5 ASTRDRGNNEQF
TRBV9 ASSVLAPPTDTQY
TRBV19 ASRLSSGGTEAF
TRBV3-1/TRBV3-2 ASSQETGRSTDTQY
TRBV15 ATRTGGGNEQY
TRBV6-5 ASSLTGTVYNSPLH
TRBV14 ASSQLKNTQY